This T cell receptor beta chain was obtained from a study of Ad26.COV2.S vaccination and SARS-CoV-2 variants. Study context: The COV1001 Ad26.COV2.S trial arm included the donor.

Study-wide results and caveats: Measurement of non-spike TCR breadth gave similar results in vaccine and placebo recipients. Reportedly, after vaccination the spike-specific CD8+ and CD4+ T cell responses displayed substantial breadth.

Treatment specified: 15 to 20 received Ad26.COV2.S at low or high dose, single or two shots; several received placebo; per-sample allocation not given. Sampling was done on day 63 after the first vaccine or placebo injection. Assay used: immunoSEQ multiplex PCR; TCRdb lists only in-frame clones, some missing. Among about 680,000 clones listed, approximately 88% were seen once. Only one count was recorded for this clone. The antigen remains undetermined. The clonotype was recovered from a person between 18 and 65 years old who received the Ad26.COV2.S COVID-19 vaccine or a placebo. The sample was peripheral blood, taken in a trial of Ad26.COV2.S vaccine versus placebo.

The CDR3 DNA sequence: TGTGCCTGGAGTGTACTACTAGCGGATGAGCAGTTCTTC. This gives the protein CAWSVLLADEQFF. The rearrangement uses TRBV30 and TRBJ2-1; TRBD2 matches 8 bases. V lost 0 bases to trimming and J lost 8 bases; unmatched junction nucleotides: 3. In germline, CDR1 is GTSNPN, CDR2 SVGIG (reference sequence). This CDR3 has 13 amino acids.